The entry below gives a single T cell receptor (beta chain) sequence along with its context. This record comes from a study of blood T cell repertoires in COVID-19. Looking at the study overall: There were acute and convalescent COVID-19 samples, and they came from the United States, Italy and Spain. Sources were T cells, B-cell-depleted T cells, or PBMCs; the material itself was cDNA or gDNA.

Authors' methods: How many nucleated cells were present was estimated from reference gene primer amplification. The assay was immunoSEQ multiplex PCR, and TCRdb's table has in-frame clones only and misses some. The DNA was the basis for D and trimming; V, J and clone size are from that table. The profile shows under 350,000 clones, roughly 91% of them singletons. J lost 3 bases, V lost 0 bases, and 2 bases had no gene match. The CDR3 runs to 15 residues. The germline CDR1 and CDR2 sequences are SGDLS and YYNGEE. Material: peripheral blood. V gene TRBV9 combines with J gene TRBJ2-2; 7 bases are a match to TRBD1. The sequence was obtained from a middle-aged man with acute or convalescent COVID-19. The CDR3 protein is CASSVGDRDTGELFF. The CDR3, as DNA: TGTGCCAGCAGCGTAGGGGACAGAGACACCGGGGAGCTGTTTTTT.